This T cell receptor beta chain was retrieved from a study of T-cell reconstitution after alpha-beta-depleted transplantation in children. Study results and limitations: About two months after transplant, alpha-beta T cells reportedly came from several hundred expanded graft clones. From surviving recipient T cells and thymic progenitors came the high day-60 TCRbeta diversity observed in some patients. Hyperexpanded clones declined; after one year, newly produced T cells mostly supplied diversity.

For TCRbeta, the library was prepared with unique molecular identifiers. TCRdb re-called the PCR reads with MiXCR, one entry per CDR3 protein. There are 800,000 to 1,000,000 distinct CDR3 sequences in the sample; roughly 31% occur only once, and 28% lies in the top ten. Regarding this clonotype: The antigen remains undetermined.

CDR1 MDHEN and CDR2 SYDVKM come from the germline V gene. The CDR3 covers 17 residues. With 4 bases removed from V and 1 base from J, the gap between germline ends came to 16 bases. The sample consisted of PBMCs, mostly from graft donor cells, taken 360 days after TCRalphabeta/CD19-depleted stem cell transplant. The V call is TRBV28, the J call TRBJ2-2; TRBD1 is a possible D gene (5 bases). This receptor was taken from a boy under three years old who had a stem cell transplant for SCID, so the T cells may come from the graft donor. This CDR3 reads CASSSASRTGNTGELFF. CDR3 nucleotide sequence: TGTGCCAGCAGTTCCGCCTCCCGAACAGGGAACACCGGGGAGCTGTTTTTT.